The 16 T cell receptor beta chains below were found in one sample sequenced in a study of T cell responses to AZD1222 COVID-19 vaccine. The protocol was immunoSEQ multiplex PCR, while the TCRdb copy is restricted to in-frame clones and leaves out a portion. The sample contains 85,000 to 120,000 clones, roughly 86% of which appear only once. The input for sequencing was peripheral blood, taken on day 0 of AZD1222 vaccination. The source of these receptors is an adult in good health.

The J gene is TRBJ2-7, the V gene TRBV5-1; perhaps TRBD2 as D (5 bases). The CDR3 is 16 residues long. The V end lost 4 bases, the J end lost 0 bases, and 17 bases lay between the germline ends. The germline CDR1 and CDR2 sequences are SGHRS and YFSETQ. Here the CDR3 DNA reads TGCGCCAGCAGCCTCGGGCCCCACGGGGACTCCTACGAGCAGTACTTC. Translation gives CASSLGPHGDSYEQYF.

This chain connects TRBV28 to TRBJ2-3; the match to TRBD2 covers 10 bases. Germline trimming cut 4 bases from V and 0 bases from J; bases unmatched to any gene: 4. Germline CDR1 MDHEN, CDR2 SYDVKM. The CDR3 is 16 amino acids. The CDR3 is CASSSWTSGSTDTQYF. DNA of the CDR3: TGTGCCAGCAGTTCCTGGACTAGCGGAAGCACAGATACGCAGTATTTT.

The chain couples TRBV19 to TRBJ1-5, with no clear D. V shed 7 bases and J shed 4 bases, with 20 bases lying between them. Germline V CDR1 and CDR2: LNHDA, SQIVND (reference sequence). The CDR3 has 16 residues. The CDR3 DNA reads TGTGCCAGTACCCCTACCCGGGTACTAGTAAATCAGCCCCAGCATTTT. Translating gives CASTPTRVLVNQPQHF.

The gene calls are TRBV4-3 and TRBJ1-1; perhaps TRBD1 as D (6 bases). The V gene's germline CDR1 is LGHNA and CDR2 YSLEER. This CDR3 contains 13 residues. V was clipped by 4 bases and J by 10 bases, with 16 bases between them. CDR3 in DNA: TGCGCCAGCAGCCCGGCAGGAGGCAGGGGAGCTTTCTTT. Amino acid sequence: CASSPAGGRGAFF.

V gene TRBV7-3 combines with J gene TRBJ2-3, with D perhaps matching TRBD2 (5 bases). V gave up 1 base and J gave up 6 bases, with 17 bases separating them. CDR3 length: 16 amino acids. CDR1 and CDR2 (germline): SGHTA, FQGTGA. The chain's CDR3 is CASSLMGQRKGDTQYF. The CDR3 nucleotides are TGTGCCAGCAGCTTAATGGGTCAGCGGAAGGGTGATACGCAGTATTTT.

This sequence joins TRBV15 and TRBJ1-2; 7 nucleotides agree with TRBD1. Germline CDR1 LNHNV, CDR2 YYDKDF (reference sequence). V gave up 3 bases and J gave up 1 base; unmatched junction bases: 11. This CDR3 has 17 amino acids. CDR3 in DNA: TGTGCCACCAGCAGCCCCCGGGACAGATCGATTAACTATGGCTACACCTTC. It codes for CATSSPRDRSINYGYTF.

The genes are TRBV15 and TRBJ2-3; TRBD1 agrees at 11 bases. The CDR3 length is 15 residues. In germline, CDR1 is LNHNV, CDR2 YYDKDF (reference sequence). Trimming cost V 4 bases and J 5 bases; bases outside gene matches: 5. The CDR3 region is CATSKDRGRLDTQYF. CDR3 nucleotide sequence: TGTGCCACCAGCAAGGACAGGGGGCGGTTAGATACGCAGTATTTT.

The CDR3 DNA sequence: TGTGCCAGCTCACTCCAGGGAAAGGCGGATCAGCCCCAGCATTTT. Translated: CASSLQGKADQPQHF. This sequence joins TRBV18 and TRBJ1-5; D might be TRBD1 (5 bases). V was trimmed by 4 bases and J by 5 bases, leaving 15 bases between them. CDR3 size: 15 residues. CDR1 KGHSH and CDR2 LQKENI come from the germline V gene.

The J gene is TRBJ1-2, the V gene TRBV5-6; possible D gene TRBD1, 5 bases. V lost 0 bases, J lost 8 bases, and 11 bases lay in between. The length of the CDR3 is 13 residues. Germline CDR1 reads SGHDT; CDR2 reads YYEEEE. The chain's CDR3 is CASSLDRGDGYTF. CDR3 DNA sequence: TGTGCCAGCAGCTTGGATCGGGGGGACGGCTACACCTTC. Variable domain in full (rest from reference TRBV5-6 and TRBJ1-2): DAGVTQSPTHLIKTRGQQVTLRCSPKSGHDTVSWYQQALGQGPQFIFQYYEEEERQRGNFPDRFSGHQFPNYSSELNVNALLLGDSALYLCASSLDRGDGYTFGSGTRLTVV.

This chain uses TRBV7-2 with TRBJ2-7; TRBD1 matches 7 bases. This CDR3 has 13 amino acids. Germline V gene data show CDR1 as SGHTA and CDR2 as FQGNSA. V shed 5 bases and J 7 bases; nucleotides not matched to a gene: 8. The CDR3 spells CASSPTGSGEQYF. The CDR3 DNA reads TGTGCCAGCAGCCCGACAGGGTCGGGGGAGCAGTACTTC.

J is TRBJ2-5 and V is TRBV29-1, with D tentatively TRBD1 (6 bases). Germline CDR1 SQVTM, CDR2 ANQGSEA. V lost 6 bases to trimming and J lost 3 bases, with 23 bases between them. The CDR3 sequence is 16 residues long. The chain's CDR3 is CSVARDNLRGEETQYF. CDR3 coding DNA: TGCAGCGTCGCCCGTGACAACCTCAGGGGAGAAGAGACCCAGTACTTC.

This chain connects TRBV30 to TRBJ2-7; D gene uncertain. Germline V gene data show CDR1 as GTSNPN and CDR2 as SVGIG (reference sequence). The CDR3 contains 14 residues. V was cut by 0 bases and J by 5 bases, with 14 bases left in between. CDR3 loop: CAWSVRNGVHEQYF. CDR3 sequence (DNA): TGTGCCTGGAGTGTACGTAATGGGGTACACGAGCAGTACTTC. The entire variable domain, with the rest obtained from reference TRBV30 and TRBJ2-7, is as follows: SQTIHQWPATLVQPVGSPLSLECTVEGTSNPNLYWYRQAAGRGLQLLFYSVGIGQISSEVPQNLSASRPQDRQFILSSKKLLLSDSGFYLCAWSVRNGVHEQYFGPGTRLTVT.

The chain joins TRBV27 to TRBJ1-6; the match to TRBD1 covers 9 bases. This CDR3 is 14 amino acids long. Germline CDR1 is MNHEY and CDR2 is SMNVEV (reference sequence). Trimming took 4 bases from V and 7 from J; bases not matched to a gene: 2. DNA for the CDR3: TGTGCCAGCAGTTGGGACAGGGCAAATTCACCCCTCCACTTT. It encodes CASSWDRANSPLHF.

V is TRBV27 and J is TRBJ2-7, with 7 bases aligning to TRBD2. The germline V gene has CDR1 MNHEY and CDR2 SMNVEV (reference sequence). The CDR3 sequence is 14 residues long. The V and J ends lost 1 base and 5 bases, in that order; junction bases with no gene match: 5. CDR3 bases: TGTGCCAGCAGTTTATTTTGGGGAGGGCACGAGCAGTACTTC. This sequence encodes CASSLFWGGHEQYF.

CDR3 in DNA: TGCGCCAGCAGCTTGGCTGAAATGGGACGGACTTTGAACTATGGCTACACCTTC. This translates into CASSLAEMGRTLNYGYTF. The V call is TRBV5-1, the J call TRBJ1-2; a possible D gene is TRBD1 (5 bases). The CDR3 length is 18 residues. Germline loops: CDR1 SGHRS, CDR2 YFSETQ. The germline V and J ends were trimmed by 0 bases and 2 bases, with 20 bases remaining between them.

This chain links TRBV7-9 with TRBJ2-2; 8 bases align to TRBD2. Germline CDR1 and CDR2: SEHNR and FQNEAQ (reference sequence). CDR3 length equals 15 residues. V lost 2 bases to trimming and J lost 6 bases; unmatched junction nucleotides: 5. Here the CDR3 reads CASSLMSGSSGELFF. The CDR3 DNA reads as TGTGCCAGCAGCTTAATGAGCGGGAGTTCCGGGGAGCTGTTTTTT.